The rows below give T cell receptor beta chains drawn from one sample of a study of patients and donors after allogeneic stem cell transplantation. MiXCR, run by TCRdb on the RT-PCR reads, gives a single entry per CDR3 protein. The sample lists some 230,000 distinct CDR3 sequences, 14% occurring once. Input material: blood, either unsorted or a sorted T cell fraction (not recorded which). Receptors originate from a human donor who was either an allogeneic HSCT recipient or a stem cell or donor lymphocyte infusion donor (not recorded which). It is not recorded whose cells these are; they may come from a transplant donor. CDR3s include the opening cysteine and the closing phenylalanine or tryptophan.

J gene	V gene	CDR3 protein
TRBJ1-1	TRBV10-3	CAISRDRENTEAFF
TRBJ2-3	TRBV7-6	CASSPDFDTQYF
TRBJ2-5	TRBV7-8	CASSLGYSRETQYF
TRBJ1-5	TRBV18	CASSPQGANQPQHF
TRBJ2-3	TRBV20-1	CSATLAELTDTQYF
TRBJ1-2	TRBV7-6	CASRDRAVLYGYTF
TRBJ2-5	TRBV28	CASTTSGKETQYF
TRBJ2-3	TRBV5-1	CASSLSGGNTDTQYF
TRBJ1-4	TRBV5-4	CASSLNRGKELFF
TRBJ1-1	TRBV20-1	CSARSMGLLTEAFF
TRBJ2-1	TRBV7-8	CASSLVRLAGDRHEQFF